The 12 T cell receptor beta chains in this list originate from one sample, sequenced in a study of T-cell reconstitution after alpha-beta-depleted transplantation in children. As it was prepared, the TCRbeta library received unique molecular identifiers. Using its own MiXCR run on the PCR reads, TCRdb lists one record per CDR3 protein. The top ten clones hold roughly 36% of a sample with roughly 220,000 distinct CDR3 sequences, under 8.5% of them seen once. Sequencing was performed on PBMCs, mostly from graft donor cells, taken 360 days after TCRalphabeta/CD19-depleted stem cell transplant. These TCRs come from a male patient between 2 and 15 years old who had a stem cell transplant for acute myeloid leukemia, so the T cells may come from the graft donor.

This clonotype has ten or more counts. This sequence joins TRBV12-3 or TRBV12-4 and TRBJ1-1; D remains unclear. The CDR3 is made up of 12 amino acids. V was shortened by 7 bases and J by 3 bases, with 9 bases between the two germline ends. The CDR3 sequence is CASKVGYTEAFF. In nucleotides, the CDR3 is TGTGCCAGCAAGGTCGGTTACACTGAAGCTTTCTTT.

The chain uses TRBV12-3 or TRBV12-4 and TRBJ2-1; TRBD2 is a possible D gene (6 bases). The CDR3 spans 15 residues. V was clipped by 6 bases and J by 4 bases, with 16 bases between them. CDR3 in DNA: TGTGCCAGCAGGCCCGGGACGGGAGATTACAATGAGCAGTTCTTC. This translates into CASRPGTGDYNEQFF.

The DNA of the CDR3 is TGCAGTGCTAGAGATCCGGTTGGGGGAGCCAAAAACATTCAGTACTTC. It codes for CSARDPVGGAKNIQYF. This chain uses TRBV20-1 with TRBJ2-4; D is perhaps TRBD1 or TRBD2 (5 bases each). CDR3 length equals 16 residues. Per germline, CDR1 DFQATT and CDR2 SNEGSKA (reference sequence). V dropped 0 bases and J dropped 0 bases, with 12 bases sitting between them.

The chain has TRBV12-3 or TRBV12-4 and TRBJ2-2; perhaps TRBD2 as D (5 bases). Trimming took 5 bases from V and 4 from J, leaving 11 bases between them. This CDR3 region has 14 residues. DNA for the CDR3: TGTGCCAGCAGTCCCGGGGTCGGCACCGGGGAGCTGTTTTTT. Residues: CASSPGVGTGELFF.

The CDR3 loop reads CASSTLAGGHTGELFF. The CDR3 coding sequence is TGTGCCAGCAGCACACTAGCGGGAGGACACACCGGGGAGCTGTTTTTT. The genes are TRBV7-3 and TRBJ2-2; 12 nucleotides align to TRBD2. The CDR3 is made up of 16 amino acids. Germline assignment: CDR1 SGHTA and CDR2 FQGTGA. V trimming: 5 bases; J trimming: 3 bases; junction bases outside the gene matches: 4.

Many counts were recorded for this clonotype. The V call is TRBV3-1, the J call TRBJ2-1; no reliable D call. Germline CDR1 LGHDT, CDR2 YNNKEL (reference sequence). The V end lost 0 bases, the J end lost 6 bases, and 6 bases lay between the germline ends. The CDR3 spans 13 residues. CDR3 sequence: CASSQDYTNEQFF. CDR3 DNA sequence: TGTGCCAGCAGCCAAGATTATACCAATGAGCAGTTCTTC.

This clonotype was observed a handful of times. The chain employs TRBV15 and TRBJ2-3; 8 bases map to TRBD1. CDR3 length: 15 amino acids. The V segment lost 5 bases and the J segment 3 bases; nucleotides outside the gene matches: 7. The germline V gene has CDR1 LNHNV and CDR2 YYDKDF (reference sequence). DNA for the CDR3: TGTGCCACCAGCCGATGGACAGGGCTAACAGATACGCAGTATTTT. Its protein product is CATSRWTGLTDTQYF.

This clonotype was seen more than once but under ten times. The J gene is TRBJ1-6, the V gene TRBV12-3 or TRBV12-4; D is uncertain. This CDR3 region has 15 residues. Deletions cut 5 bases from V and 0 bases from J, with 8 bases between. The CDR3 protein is CASSPRSSYNSPLHF. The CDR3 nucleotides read TGTGCCAGCAGTCCCAGGAGCTCCTATAATTCACCCCTCCACTTT.

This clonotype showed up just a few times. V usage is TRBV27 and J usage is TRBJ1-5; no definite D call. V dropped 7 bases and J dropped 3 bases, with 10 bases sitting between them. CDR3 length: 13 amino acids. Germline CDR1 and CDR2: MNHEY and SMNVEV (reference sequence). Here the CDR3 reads CASNGPSNQPQHF. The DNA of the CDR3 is TGTGCCAGCAATGGCCCTTCCAATCAGCCCCAGCATTTT.

CDR3 bases: TGTGCCAGTAGTGGAGCGGGGGAGGTGGGGACCCAGTACTTC. It is translated as CASSGAGEVGTQYF. The chain is built from TRBV19 and TRBJ2-5; TRBD2 aligns across 8 bases. This CDR3 contains 14 residues. Germline V gene data show CDR1 as LNHDA and CDR2 as SQIVND (reference sequence). V lost 5 bases and J lost 7; bases outside the gene matches: 9.

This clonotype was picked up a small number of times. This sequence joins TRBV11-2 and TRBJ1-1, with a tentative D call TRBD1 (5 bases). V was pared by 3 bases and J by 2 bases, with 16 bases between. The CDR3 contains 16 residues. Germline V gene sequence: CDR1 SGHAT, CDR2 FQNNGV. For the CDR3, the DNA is TGTGCCAGCAGCTTCTCAGGGATAGAGAGAAACACTGAAGCTTTCTTT. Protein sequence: CASSFSGIERNTEAFF.

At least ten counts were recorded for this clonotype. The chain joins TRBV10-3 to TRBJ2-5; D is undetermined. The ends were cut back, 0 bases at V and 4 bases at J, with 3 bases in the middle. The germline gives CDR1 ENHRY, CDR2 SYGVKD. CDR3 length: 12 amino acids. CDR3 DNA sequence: TGTGCCATCAGTGAGTCCGCAGAGACCCAGTACTTC. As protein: CAISESAETQYF.